In its sample, the clone carrying this TCR beta chain was seen many times. Its antigen is not known. TCRdb fed the 5' RACE reads into MiXCR, producing one record per CDR3 protein. In the table there are 500,000 to 650,000 distinct CDR3 sequences, roughly an eighth of which are singletons. These data come from a study of T cells after yellow fever vaccination. General study results and limits: Most primary-vaccination clones reappeared after the booster (approximately 95% CD4, more than 70% CD8).

Trimming removed 4 bases from V and 4 bases from J, with 13 bases in between. There are 13 residues in the CDR3. CDR1 and CDR2 from the germline V gene are GTSNPN and SVGIG (reference sequence). The rearrangement links TRBV30 to TRBJ2-5, with D tentatively TRBD1 (5 bases). This clonotype was sampled from a man younger than 45 who received the YFV17D yellow fever vaccine. This specimen consisted of PBMCs, obtained on the day of the yellow fever booster vaccination. CDR3 nucleotide sequence: TGTGCCTGGACCCGACGAAGGGGAGAGACCCAGTACTTC. It codes for CAWTRRRGETQYF.